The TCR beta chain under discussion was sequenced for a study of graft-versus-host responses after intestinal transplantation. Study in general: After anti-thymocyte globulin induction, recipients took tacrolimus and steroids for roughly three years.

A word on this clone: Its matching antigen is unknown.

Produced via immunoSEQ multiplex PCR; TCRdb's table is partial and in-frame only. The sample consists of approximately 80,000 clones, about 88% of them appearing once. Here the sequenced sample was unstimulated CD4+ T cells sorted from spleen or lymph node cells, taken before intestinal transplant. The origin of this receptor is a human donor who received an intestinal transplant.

CDR3 in amino acids: CASSYAVATDTQYF. Written as DNA, the CDR3 is TGTGCCAGCAGTTACGCCGTAGCAACAGATACGCAGTATTTT. The J gene is TRBJ2-3, the V gene TRBV6-5; D unclear. Germline-derived CDR1 and CDR2 are MNHEY and SVGAGI. Deletions cut 2 bases from V and 3 bases from J, with 9 bases between. This CDR3 contains 14 residues.